The 25 T cell receptor beta chains below were found in one sample sequenced in a study of T cell clonotyping in hematopoietic cell transplantation. Libraries were prepared by immunoSEQ multiplex PCR; TCRdb keeps only in-frame clonotypes and omits some of them. In the table there are tens of thousands of clones, around 80% of which are singletons. Time point defined: recipient sample about 28 days before transplant, after cytoreduction. Sample: peripheral blood mononuclear cells, taken before stem cell transplant. The origin of the receptors is a woman aged 55-70 years with acute myeloid leukemia. Some clones in this sample may be carry-over from other donors' samples.

The J gene is TRBJ1-2, the V gene TRBV4-3, with 7 nucleotides matching TRBD1. V lost 4 bases and J lost 6; bases outside the gene matches: 8. Germline CDR1 and CDR2: LGHNA and YSLEER. CDR3 length: 14 residues. The CDR3 bases are TGCGCCAGCAGCCCGGGGACAGATCGCGATGGCTACACCTTC. This sequence encodes CASSPGTDRDGYTF.

The chain joins TRBV6-6 to TRBJ2-7; D remains unclear. CDR3 length: 12 residues. The germline gives CDR1 MNHNY, CDR2 SVGAGI (reference sequence). Trimming pared 4 bases from V and 5 bases from J, leaving 9 bases between. CDR3 DNA: TGTGCCAGCAGTTTTCACAGTGACGAGCAGTACTTC. This translates into CASSFHSDEQYF.

The chain is built from TRBV12-5 and TRBJ1-5; 9 nucleotides match TRBD1. The CDR3 loop spans 16 amino acids. Germline values: CDR1 LGHNT, CDR2 FRNRAP. V lost 6 bases to trimming and J lost 0 bases; unmatched junction nucleotides: 6. The CDR3, as DNA: TGTGCTAGTGGAGGAACAGGGGGCAATAGCAATCAGCCCCAGCATTTT. It is translated as CASGGTGGNSNQPQHF.

The rearrangement joins TRBV10-3 to TRBJ2-1, with 7 bases aligning to TRBD2. Germline CDR1 ENHRY, CDR2 SYGVKD. V lost 2 bases to trimming and J lost 0 bases; unmatched junction nucleotides: 7. The CDR3 totals 17 residues. For the CDR3, the DNA is TGTGCCATCAGTGAGCTGATCGGGGGGTACTCCTACAATGAGCAGTTCTTC. Protein sequence: CAISELIGGYSYNEQFF.

This clone is a singleton in its sample. The J gene is TRBJ2-1, the V gene TRBV5-4; 9 positions match TRBD2. V shed 4 bases and J 5 bases; nucleotides not matched to a gene: 7. Germline assignment: CDR1 SGHNT and CDR2 YYREEE (reference sequence). CDR3 length: 15 amino acids. CDR3 bases: TGTGCCAGCAGCCCAAGAGAGCGGGGGGACAATGAGCAGTTCTTC. Protein sequence: CASSPRERGDNEQFF.

This clone was observed once. The genes are TRBV6-4 and TRBJ2-7, with a weak D call TRBD2 (5 bases). Germline CDR1 and CDR2: MRHNA and SNTAGT. The CDR3 runs to 16 residues. Trimming removed 7 bases at V and 1 base at J, with 20 bases between. For the CDR3, the DNA is TGTGCCAGCAACGGACGGTTCGGGGTACCATCCTACGAGCAGTACTTC. Its translation: CASNGRFGVPSYEQYF.

This chain uses TRBV4-3 with TRBJ2-3; 7 bases fit TRBD2. This CDR3 has 18 amino acids. With V trimmed by 0 bases and J by 3 bases, 12 bases remained unmatched. Germline-derived CDR1 and CDR2 are LGHNA and YSLEER. DNA for the CDR3: TGCGCCAGCAGCCAAGAATGGGGGGAGGGAAGAAGGACAGATACGCAGTATTTT. Translating it yields CASSQEWGEGRRTDTQYF.

The chain recombines TRBV19 with TRBJ2-1; 12 bases are a match to TRBD2. Losses at the gene ends were 4 bases for V and 4 bases for J; bases not matched to a gene: 8. The CDR3 covers 17 residues. The germline gives CDR1 LNHDA, CDR2 SQIVND (reference sequence). The CDR3 is CASSTSSGGARYNEQFF. The CDR3 DNA is TGTGCCAGTAGTACATCTAGCGGGGGGGCCCGGTACAATGAGCAGTTCTTC.

The CDR3 is CASSVALGDSYEQYF. The CDR3 DNA follows: TGTGCCAGCAGCGTAGCTTTGGGGGACTCCTACGAGCAGTACTTC. The chain joins TRBV9 to TRBJ2-7, with D perhaps TRBD1 or TRBD2 (5 bases each). The CDR3 loop spans 15 amino acids. V was clipped by 0 bases and J by 0 bases, with 10 bases between them. The germline V gene encodes CDR1 SGDLS and CDR2 YYNGEE.

This chain joins TRBV7-3 and TRBJ1-1; D possibly corresponds to TRBD1 (6 bases). The V end was cut by 5 bases, the J end by 1 base, with 11 bases between. CDR3 size: 14 residues. CDR1 and CDR2 from the germline V gene are SGHTA and FQGTGA. CDR3 amino acids: CASSPGTQNTEAFF. The CDR3 DNA reads as TGTGCCAGCAGCCCGGGGACACAGAACACTGAAGCTTTCTTT.

In its sample, this clone was seen a few times. The chain carries TRBV9 and TRBJ2-5; TRBD1 agrees at 7 bases. Germline lookup yields CDR1 SGDLS and CDR2 YYNGEE. V was pared by 3 bases and J by 4 bases, with 15 bases of the junction left unmatched. The CDR3 loop spans 17 amino acids. CDR3 sequence: CASSASPGTDARETQYF. The CDR3 DNA reads TGTGCCAGCAGCGCCTCACCGGGGACAGATGCGAGAGAGACCCAGTACTTC.

The rearrangement uses TRBV10-3 and TRBJ2-5, with D maybe TRBD1 (5 bases). Trimming stripped 3 bases from V and 5 bases from J, with 10 bases between. This CDR3 contains 13 residues. Germline-derived CDR1 and CDR2 are ENHRY and SYGVKD. CDR3 in amino acids: CAISDSGWETQYF. CDR3 nucleotides: TGTGCCATCAGTGACTCAGGGTGGGAGACCCAGTACTTC.

The chain uses TRBV7-2 and TRBJ2-2, with TRBD1 as a possible D gene (6 bases). Germline values: CDR1 SGHTA, CDR2 FQGNSA. V lost 1 base and J 5 bases, leaving 17 bases between the germline ends. The CDR3 consists of 17 residues. This CDR3 reads CASSLEPQGIPTGELFF. DNA of the CDR3: TGTGCCAGCAGCTTAGAACCCCAGGGGATCCCGACCGGGGAGCTGTTTTTT.

V is TRBV6-5 and J is TRBJ2-7; D is possibly TRBD1 (6 bases). The CDR3 is 14 residues long. V was cut by 6 bases and J by 2 bases, with 14 bases left in between. CDR1 and CDR2 from the germline V gene are MNHEY and SVGAGI. The CDR3 sequence is CASSRSTGPYEQYF. In DNA form, the CDR3 reads TGTGCCAGCAGCCGATCGACAGGCCCCTACGAGCAGTACTTC.

This chain links TRBV27 with TRBJ2-2, with TRBD1 as a possible D gene (6 bases). This CDR3 comprises 14 residues. Trimming pared 5 bases from V and 7 bases from J, leaving 14 bases between. Germline assignment: CDR1 MNHEY and CDR2 SMNVEV (reference sequence). CDR3 loop: CASSETGLGGELFF. Here the CDR3 DNA reads TGTGCCAGCAGTGAAACAGGGTTGGGCGGGGAGCTGTTTTTT.

The rearrangement joins TRBV7-3 to TRBJ1-2, with 7 bases fitting TRBD1. V trimming: 5 bases; J trimming: 4 bases; junction bases outside the gene matches: 13. CDR1 is SGHTA and CDR2 is FQGTGA in the germline V gene. The CDR3 has 16 residues. This CDR3 is CASSKLAGTDVYGYTF. As DNA, the CDR3 is TGTGCCAGCAGCAAGTTGGCAGGGACAGATGTCTATGGCTACACCTTC.

This clone was recorded only once. This sequence joins TRBV27 and TRBJ1-1; 10 bases are a match to TRBD1. This CDR3 comprises 15 residues. Trimming cost V 5 bases and J 1 base; bases outside gene matches: 4. Germline assignment: CDR1 MNHEY and CDR2 SMNVEV (reference sequence). The CDR3 here is CASSPRDRGNTEAFF. For the CDR3, the DNA is TGTGCCAGCAGTCCCCGGGACAGGGGGAACACTGAAGCTTTCTTT.

This clone turned up a few times. V usage is TRBV4-3 and J usage is TRBJ2-3; 9 bases are a match to TRBD1. V trimming: 0 bases; J trimming: 2 bases; junction bases outside the gene matches: 6. Germline CDR1 and CDR2: LGHNA and YSLEER. The CDR3 runs 17 residues. CDR3 nucleotides: TGCGCCAGCAGCCAAGAGGGGACAGGGTCGGACACAGATACGCAGTATTTT. This codes for CASSQEGTGSDTDTQYF.

The chain uses TRBV9 and TRBJ2-1; 11 positions match TRBD2. Trimming removed 4 bases from V and 6 bases from J; junction bases left unmatched: 6. CDR3 length: 15 amino acids. Germline lookup yields CDR1 SGDLS and CDR2 YYNGEE. The CDR3 DNA sequence: TGTGCCAGCAGCCCCTCCGGGACTAGCGGCAATGAGCAGTTCTTC. Translated: CASSPSGTSGNEQFF.

The rearrangement links TRBV4-3 to TRBJ1-3; weak D call: TRBD1 (5 bases). Germline loops: CDR1 LGHNA, CDR2 YSLEER. This CDR3 spans 15 amino acids. The ends were cut back, 4 bases at V and 0 bases at J, with 10 bases in the middle. This CDR3 reads CASSPDGGSGNTIYF. CDR3 DNA sequence: TGCGCCAGCAGCCCGGACGGGGGCTCTGGAAACACCATATATTTT.

As concerns this clone: Its ends do not fully match the called genes, so a read error is possible. The chain links TRBV7-7 to TRBJ2-5, with 13 bases aligning to TRBD2. Germline V gene sequence: CDR1 SSHAT, CDR2 FNYEAQ (reference sequence). The CDR3 extends over 16 amino acids. CDR3 sequence: CASSAWTSGSTKTQYF. CDR3 in DNA: TGTGCTAGCAGCGCCTGGACTAGCGGGAGTACTAAGACCCAGTACTTC. The variable domain in full, with the rest retrieved from reference TRBV7-7 and TRBJ2-5, is GAGVSQSPRYKVTKRGQDVTLRCDPISSHATLYWYQQALGQGPEFLTYFNYEAQPDKSGLPSDRFSAERPEGSISTLTIQRTEQRDSAMYRCASSAWTSGSTKTQYFGPGTRLLVL.

The chain uses TRBV9 and TRBJ2-7; 9 bases fit TRBD1. With 3 bases clipped from V and 2 bases from J, the junction kept 3 bases outside the gene matches. This CDR3 has 14 residues. Per germline, CDR1 SGDLS and CDR2 YYNGEE. The CDR3 region is CASSAGTGPYEQYF. In nucleotides, the CDR3 is TGTGCCAGCAGCGCCGGGACAGGGCCCTACGAGCAGTACTTC.

The sample holds a few counts of this clone. The chain combines TRBV29-1 with TRBJ1-5; TRBD1 might be the D (5 bases). CDR1 and CDR2 from the germline V gene are SQVTM and ANQGSEA. The CDR3 sequence is 13 residues long. V lost 4 bases and J 4 bases, leaving 11 bases between the germline ends. The CDR3 region has the DNA TGCAGCGTTGCGGCACAGGATAATCAGCCCCAGCATTTT. Protein: CSVAAQDNQPQHF.

CDR3 nucleotide sequence: TGCGCCAGCAGCCAAGATCTAGCTTATCTCTCCGAGCAGTACTTC. Amino acids: CASSQDLAYLSEQYF. The gene calls are TRBV4-3 and TRBJ2-7, with D possibly being TRBD2 (5 bases). CDR1 is LGHNA, CDR2 YSLEER, per germline. V lost 0 bases and J lost 6, with 15 bases in between. The CDR3 covers 15 residues.

The chain carries TRBV20-1 and TRBJ2-3; 10 nucleotides align to TRBD2. The V segment lost 6 bases and the J segment 14 bases; nucleotides outside the gene matches: 8. CDR3 length: 11 residues. Germline V gene data show CDR1 as DFQATT and CDR2 as SNEGSKA (reference sequence). CDR3 coding DNA: TGCAGTGCAACTGGGACTAGCGTTCCGTATTTT. Translating gives CSATGTSVPYF.